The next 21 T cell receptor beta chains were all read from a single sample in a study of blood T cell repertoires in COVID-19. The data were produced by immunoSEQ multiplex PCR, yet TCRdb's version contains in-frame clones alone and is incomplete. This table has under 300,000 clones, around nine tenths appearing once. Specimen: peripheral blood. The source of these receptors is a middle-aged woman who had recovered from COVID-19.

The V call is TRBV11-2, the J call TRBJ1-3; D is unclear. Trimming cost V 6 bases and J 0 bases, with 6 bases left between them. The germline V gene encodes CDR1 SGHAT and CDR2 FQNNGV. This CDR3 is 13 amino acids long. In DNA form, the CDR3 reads TGTGCCAGCAGTCCGGGCTCTGGAAACACCATATATTTT. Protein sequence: CASSPGSGNTIYF.

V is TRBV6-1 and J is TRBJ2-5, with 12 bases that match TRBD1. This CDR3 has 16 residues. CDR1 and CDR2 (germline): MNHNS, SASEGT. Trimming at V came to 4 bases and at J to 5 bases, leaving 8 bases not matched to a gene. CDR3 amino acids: CASSVGTGGRGETQYF. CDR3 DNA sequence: TGTGCCAGCAGTGTGGGGACAGGGGGCCGAGGGGAGACCCAGTACTTC.

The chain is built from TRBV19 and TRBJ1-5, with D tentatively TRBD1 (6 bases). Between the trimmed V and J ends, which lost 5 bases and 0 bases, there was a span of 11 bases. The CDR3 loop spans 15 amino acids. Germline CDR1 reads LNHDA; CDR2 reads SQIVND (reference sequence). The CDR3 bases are TGTGCCAGTAGTTCCCAGGGGTATAGCAATCAGCCCCAGCATTTT. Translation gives CASSSQGYSNQPQHF.

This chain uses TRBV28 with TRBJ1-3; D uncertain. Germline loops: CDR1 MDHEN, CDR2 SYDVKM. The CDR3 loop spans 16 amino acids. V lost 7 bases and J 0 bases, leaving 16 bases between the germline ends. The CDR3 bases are TGTGCCAGCACCGTACATATCCCCTCCTCTGGAAACACCATATATTTT. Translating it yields CASTVHIPSSGNTIYF.

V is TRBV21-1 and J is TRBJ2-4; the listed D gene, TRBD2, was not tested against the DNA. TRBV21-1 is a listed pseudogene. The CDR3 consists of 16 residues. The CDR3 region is CASSWGGLAVENIQYF. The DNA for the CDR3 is TGTGCCAGCAGCTGGGGGGGACTAGCGGTAGAAAACATTCAGTACTTC.

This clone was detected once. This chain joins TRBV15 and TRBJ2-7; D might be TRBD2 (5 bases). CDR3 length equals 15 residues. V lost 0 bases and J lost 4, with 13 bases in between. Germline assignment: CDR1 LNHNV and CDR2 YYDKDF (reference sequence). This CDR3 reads CATSRDISGIYEQYF. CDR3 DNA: TGTGCCACCAGCAGAGATATTTCGGGAATTTACGAGCAGTACTTC.

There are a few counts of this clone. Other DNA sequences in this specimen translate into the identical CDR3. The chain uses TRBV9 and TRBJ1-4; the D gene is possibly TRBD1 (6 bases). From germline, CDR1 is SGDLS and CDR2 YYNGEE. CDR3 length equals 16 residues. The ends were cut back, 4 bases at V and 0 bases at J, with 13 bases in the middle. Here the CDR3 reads CASSPRGAATNEKLFF. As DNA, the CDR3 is TGTGCCAGCAGCCCGCGGGGGGCAGCAACTAATGAAAAACTGTTTTTT.

The CDR3 DNA is TGTGCCGCAGGCCTAGCGGGAGGACTCTCCTACGAGCAGTACTTC. Protein sequence: CAAGLAGGLSYEQYF. The rearrangement links TRBV5-4 to TRBJ2-7; 11 bases agree with TRBD2. Trimming at V came to 10 bases and at J to 0 bases, leaving 9 bases not matched to a gene. Germline V gives CDR1 SGHNT, CDR2 YYREEE (reference sequence). This CDR3 spans 15 amino acids. Full variable domain (remainder filled in from reference TRBV5-4 and TRBJ2-7): ETGVTQSPTHLIKTRGQQVTLRCSSQSGHNTVSWYQQALGQGPQFIFQYYREEENGRGNFPPRFSGLQFPNYSSELNVNALELDDSALYLCAAGLAGGLSYEQYFGPGTRLTVT.

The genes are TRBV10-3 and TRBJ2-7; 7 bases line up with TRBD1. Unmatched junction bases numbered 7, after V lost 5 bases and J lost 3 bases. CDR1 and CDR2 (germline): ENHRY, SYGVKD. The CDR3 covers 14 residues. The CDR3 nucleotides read TGTGCCATCAGTTCCGGGACAGATCGCTACGAGCAGTACTTC. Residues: CAISSGTDRYEQYF.

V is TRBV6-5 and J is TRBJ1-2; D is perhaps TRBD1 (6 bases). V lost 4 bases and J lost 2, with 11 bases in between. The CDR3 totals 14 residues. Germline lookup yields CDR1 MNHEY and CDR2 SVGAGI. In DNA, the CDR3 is TGTGCCAGCAGTTCTCAACAGGGCAACTATGGCTACACCTTC. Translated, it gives CASSSQQGNYGYTF.

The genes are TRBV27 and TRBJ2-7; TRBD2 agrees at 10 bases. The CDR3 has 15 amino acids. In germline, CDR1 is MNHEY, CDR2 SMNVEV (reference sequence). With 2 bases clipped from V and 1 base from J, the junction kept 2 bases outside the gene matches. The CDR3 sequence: CASSLSGRGSYEQYF. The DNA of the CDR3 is TGTGCCAGCAGTTTAAGCGGGAGGGGATCCTACGAGCAGTACTTC.

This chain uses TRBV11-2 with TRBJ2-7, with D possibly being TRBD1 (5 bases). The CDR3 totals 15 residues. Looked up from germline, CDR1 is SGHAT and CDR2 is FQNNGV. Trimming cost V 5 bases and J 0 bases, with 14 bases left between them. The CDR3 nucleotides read TGTGCCAGCAGCGCCTCTAGGGGTGCCTCCTACGAGCAGTACTTC. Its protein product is CASSASRGASYEQYF.

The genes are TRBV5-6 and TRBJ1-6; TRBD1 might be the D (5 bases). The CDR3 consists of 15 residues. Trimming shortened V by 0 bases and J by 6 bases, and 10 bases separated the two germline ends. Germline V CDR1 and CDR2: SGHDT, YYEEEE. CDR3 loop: CASSLAGLSNSPLHF. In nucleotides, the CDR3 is TGTGCCAGCAGCTTGGCAGGGTTATCTAATTCACCCCTCCACTTT. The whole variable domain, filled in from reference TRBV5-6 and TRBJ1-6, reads DAGVTQSPTHLIKTRGQQVTLRCSPKSGHDTVSWYQQALGQGPQFIFQYYEEEERQRGNFPDRFSGHQFPNYSSELNVNALLLGDSALYLCASSLAGLSNSPLHFGNGTRLTVT.

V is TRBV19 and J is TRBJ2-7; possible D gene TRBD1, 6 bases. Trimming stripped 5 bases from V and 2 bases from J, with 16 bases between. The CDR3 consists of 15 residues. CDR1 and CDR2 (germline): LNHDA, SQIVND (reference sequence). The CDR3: CASSATGYLAYEQYF. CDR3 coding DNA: TGTGCCAGTAGTGCAACAGGGTATCTTGCCTACGAGCAGTACTTC. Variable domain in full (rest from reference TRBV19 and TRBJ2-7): DGGITQSPKYLFRKEGQNVTLSCEQNLNHDAMYWYRQDPGQGLRLIYYSQIVNDFQKGDIAEGYSVSREKKESFPLTVTSAQKNPTAFYLCASSATGYLAYEQYFGPGTRLTVT.

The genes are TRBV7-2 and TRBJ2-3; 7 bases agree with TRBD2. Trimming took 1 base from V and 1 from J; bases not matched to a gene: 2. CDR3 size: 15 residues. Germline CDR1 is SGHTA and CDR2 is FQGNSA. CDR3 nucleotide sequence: TGTGCCAGCAGCTTAGGACTAGCTCGCACAGATACGCAGTATTTT. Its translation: CASSLGLARTDTQYF.

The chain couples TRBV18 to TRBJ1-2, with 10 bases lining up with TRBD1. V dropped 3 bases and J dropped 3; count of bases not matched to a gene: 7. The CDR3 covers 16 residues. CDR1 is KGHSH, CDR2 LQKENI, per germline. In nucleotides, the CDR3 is TGTGCCAGCTCACCGTCCGCCGGGACAGGGGACTATGGCTACACCTTC. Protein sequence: CASSPSAGTGDYGYTF.

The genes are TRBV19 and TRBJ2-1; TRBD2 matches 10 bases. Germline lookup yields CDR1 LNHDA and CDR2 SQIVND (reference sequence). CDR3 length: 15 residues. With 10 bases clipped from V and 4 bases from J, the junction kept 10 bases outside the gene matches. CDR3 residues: CATQQAGGIYNEQFF. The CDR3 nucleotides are TGTGCCACTCAACAAGCGGGGGGGATTTACAATGAGCAGTTCTTC.

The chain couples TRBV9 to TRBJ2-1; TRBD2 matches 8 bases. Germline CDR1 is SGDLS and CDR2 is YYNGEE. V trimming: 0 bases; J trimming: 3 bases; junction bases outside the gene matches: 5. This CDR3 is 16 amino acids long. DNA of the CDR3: TGTGCCAGCAGCGTAGACCTAGCGGGTCTCTACAATGAGCAGTTCTTC. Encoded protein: CASSVDLAGLYNEQFF.

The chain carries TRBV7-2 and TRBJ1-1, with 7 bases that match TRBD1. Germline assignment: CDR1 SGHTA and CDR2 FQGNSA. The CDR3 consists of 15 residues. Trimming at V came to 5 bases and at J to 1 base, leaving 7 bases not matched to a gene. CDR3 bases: TGTGCCAGCAGCCCCCGGACAGGAGAGAACACTGAAGCTTTCTTT. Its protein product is CASSPRTGENTEAFF.

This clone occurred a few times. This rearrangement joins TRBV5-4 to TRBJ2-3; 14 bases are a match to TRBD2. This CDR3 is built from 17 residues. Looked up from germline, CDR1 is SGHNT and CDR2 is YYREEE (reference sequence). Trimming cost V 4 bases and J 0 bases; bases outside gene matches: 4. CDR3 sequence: CASSPGLAGGSTDTQYF. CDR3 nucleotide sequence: TGTGCCAGCAGCCCAGGACTAGCGGGAGGAAGCACAGATACGCAGTATTTT.

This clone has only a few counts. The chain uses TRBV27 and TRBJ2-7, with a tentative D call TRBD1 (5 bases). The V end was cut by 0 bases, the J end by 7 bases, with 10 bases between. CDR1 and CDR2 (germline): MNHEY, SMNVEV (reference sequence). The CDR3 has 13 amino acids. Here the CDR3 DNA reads TGTGCCAGCAGTTTATCGGGCGACAGAGAGCAGTACTTC. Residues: CASSLSGDREQYF.